The present TCR beta chain was sequenced within a study of cytomegalovirus exposure and HLA in healthy donors. At the level of the study: A later analysis reported the roughly 130 validation repertoires used the same platform as the approximately 660 first-cohort repertoires. Study-wide points: Despite most TCR sequences being rare, some public TCRs occurred in many donors. A list of approximately 160 TCR beta chains associated with cytomegalovirus was given.

Trimming removed 6 bases from V and 2 bases from J; junction bases left unmatched: 1. The CDR3 has 13 residues. Germline CDR1 SNHLY, CDR2 FYNNEI. Turning to this clone: Antigen: not known.

Only in-frame clones appear in the TCRdb table, and some are missing; sequencing was by immunoSEQ multiplex PCR. This table holds about 110,000 clones, approximately 94% found once. The donors were part of the validation cohort, which consisted of some 120 subjects and was separate from the first cohort of about 670 subjects. Sequenced: PBMCs. This clonotype was sampled from a woman between 18 and 29 years old in good health and CMV-seronegative. The chain is built from TRBV2 and TRBJ2-7; 10 bases are a match to TRBD1. CDR3 nucleotides: TGTGCCAGCAGCGGACAGGGGGCCTACGAGCAGTACTTC. Residues: CASSGQGAYEQYF.